This is a list of T cell receptor beta chains from one sample in a study of human T cells and chemical hapten exposure. Each CDR3 protein gets one entry after TCRdb re-called the RACE reads with MiXCR. The sample has approximately 80,000 distinct CDR3 sequences, about 10% seen once. Sequencing used whole blood, obtained in connection with sensitization to the hapten diphenylcyclopropenone (DPC). Receptor source: a woman aged 45-60 years with alopecia areata. Some clones in this sample may be carry-over from other donors' samples. CDR3s include the opening cysteine and the closing phenylalanine or tryptophan. The D gene is left open where the match is weak. Clone size is shown for a subset of rows, as once, few, many or a class of expanded clone.

D gene | J gene | V gene | clone size | CDR3 DNA | CDR3 protein
. | TRBJ1-5 | TRBV3-1 | many | TGTGCCAGCAGCCAAAACGGGAACAATCAGCCCCAGCATTTT | CASSQNGNNQPQHF
. | TRBJ2-3 | TRBV27 | . | TGTGCCAGCAGTTTATCGGGGAATGGAGATACGCAGTATTTT | CASSLSGNGDTQYF
. | TRBJ2-2 | TRBV7-3 | . | TGTGCCAGCAGCGTGGACAGCCCCGTGGTCGGGGAGCTGTTTTTT | CASSVDSPVVGELFF
. | TRBJ2-7 | TRBV12-3/TRBV12-4 | few | TGTGCCAGCAGCTCCGAACAGGATATACTACGAGAGCAGTACTTC | CASSSEQDILREQYF
TRBD1 | TRBJ1-2 | TRBV27 | few | TGTGCCAGCAGTTCCCCGACAGGGGGCAACTATGGCTACACCTTC | CASSSPTGGNYGYTF
. | TRBJ2-4 | TRBV7-3 | . | TGTGCCAGCAGCCTCTCCGGGACACAAGAAAACATTCAGTACTTC | CASSLSGTQENIQYF
. | TRBJ1-6 | TRBV20-1 | . | TGCAGTGCTAGAGATGACCAGGGGACGTTTAATTCACCCCTCCACTTT | CSARDDQGTFNSPLHF
. | TRBJ2-3 | TRBV19 | few | TGTGCCAGTAGTATAATGGGGGCCACAGATACGCAGTATTTT | CASSIMGATDTQYF
. | TRBJ1-5 | TRBV6-2/TRBV6-3 | few | TGTGCCAGCAGTTACTGGGGCAGGGGAGGCAATCAGCCCCAGCATTTT | CASSYWGRGGNQPQHF
TRBD1 | TRBJ2-4 | TRBV4-3 | . | TGCGCCAGCAGCCAGCCCGGGACAGGAGAAGCCAAAAACATTCAGTACTTC | CASSQPGTGEAKNIQYF
. | TRBJ2-7 | TRBV6-5 | few | TGTGCCAGCAGTTACTCGACACAGGGCCTTATCTACGAGCAGTACTTC | CASSYSTQGLIYEQYF
. | TRBJ2-7 | TRBV6-2/TRBV6-3 | many | TGTGCCAGCAGTTACGCGGGCGGGATCTACGAGCAGTACTTC | CASSYAGGIYEQYF